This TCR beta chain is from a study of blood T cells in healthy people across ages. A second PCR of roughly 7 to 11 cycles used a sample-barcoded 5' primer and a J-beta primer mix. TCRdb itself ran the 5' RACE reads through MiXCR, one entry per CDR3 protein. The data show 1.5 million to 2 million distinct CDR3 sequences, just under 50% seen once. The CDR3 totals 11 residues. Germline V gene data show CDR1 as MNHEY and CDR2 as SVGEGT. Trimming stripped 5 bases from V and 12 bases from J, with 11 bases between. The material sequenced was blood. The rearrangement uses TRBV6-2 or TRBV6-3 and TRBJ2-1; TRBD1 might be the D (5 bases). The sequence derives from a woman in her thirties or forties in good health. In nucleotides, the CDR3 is TGTGCCAGCAGTAGGGGTTTCCCGCAGTTCTTC. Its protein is CASSRGFPQFF.